This record looks at one T cell receptor beta chain sequence and its context. Its antigen is as yet unknown. Using immunoSEQ multiplex PCR, the repertoire was profiled, and TCRdb retains in-frame clones only, with some absent. The data contain over 20,000 clones, 80% of them singletons. The data belong to a study of PD-1 blockade in classical Hodgkin lymphoma. Study-wide results and limits: Researchers reported that CD4+ TCR diversity, though not CD8+, rose significantly by C4D1. Newly diagnosed patients had baseline TCR diversity that was reportedly lower than that of healthy donors.

There are 16 residues in the CDR3. Trimming took 4 bases from V and 0 from J; bases not matched to a gene: 4. Germline assignment: CDR1 MNHNS and CDR2 SASEGT. The patients all showed relapse after autologous stem cell transplantation, while their brentuximab vedotin exposure varied. The chain has TRBV6-1 and TRBJ2-2; 8 nucleotides align to TRBD2. This sequence originates from a human donor with classical Hodgkin lymphoma. This specimen was peripheral blood mononuclear cells (PBMCs), taken before the second cycle of nivolumab. The CDR3 reads CASSVLTSANTGELFF. In nucleotides, the CDR3 is TGTGCCAGCAGTGTCCTGACTAGCGCGAACACCGGGGAGCTGTTTTTT.